Listed here are 24 T cell receptor beta chains from one sample, sequenced in a study of CD8 T cells in Susac syndrome (dated by TCRdb to the late 2010s). Receptor amplification or capture employed the immunoSEQ multiplex PCR assay. RNA was extracted using the RNeasy kit, and about 0.45 to 1 ug of the RNA was reverse transcribed with random hexamers. The public reads were run again by TCRdb, first through fastp at Q25 and then through MiXCR, and only productive beta chains were kept. Each CDR3 protein appears once, grouped with its most common genes and DNA. This sample lists 150,000 to 200,000 distinct CDR3 sequences; about 95% were detected once. About 0.1% of the sample comes from the top ten. Sequenced: CD4+ T cells from PBMCs. These receptor sequences come from a human donor in good health.

The rearrangement links TRBV3-1 to TRBJ2-5; the D is unclear. This CDR3 comprises 13 residues. V dropped 1 base and J dropped 3 bases, with 6 bases sitting between them. Germline CDR1 reads LGHDT; CDR2 reads YNNKEL (reference sequence). The CDR3 DNA reads as TGTGCCAGCAGCCAAGCGTGGGAAGAGACCCAGTACTTC. This encodes CASSQAWEETQYF.

The chain combines TRBV7-9 with TRBJ2-3; 9 bases agree with TRBD1. This CDR3 has 16 amino acids. Looked up from germline, CDR1 is SEHNR and CDR2 is FQNEAQ (reference sequence). Trimming at V came to 0 bases and at J to 6 bases, leaving 7 bases not matched to a gene. The CDR3 here is CASSLATGGAPDTQYF. CDR3 coding DNA: TGTGCCAGCAGCTTAGCCACAGGGGGCGCCCCGGATACGCAGTATTTT.

The chain links TRBV19 to TRBJ2-5; perhaps TRBD1 as D (5 bases). The CDR3 is 14 residues long. The germline V and J ends were trimmed by 4 bases and 3 bases, with 12 bases remaining between them. The germline V gene encodes CDR1 LNHDA and CDR2 SQIVND (reference sequence). CDR3 in amino acids: CASSKAGRKETQYF. The CDR3 DNA is TGTGCCAGTAGTAAGGCAGGGCGGAAAGAGACCCAGTACTTC.

The genes are TRBV18 and TRBJ2-1; 11 nucleotides agree with TRBD2. The V and J ends lost 1 base and 7 bases, in that order; junction bases with no gene match: 6. CDR1 is KGHSH, CDR2 LQKENI, per germline. The CDR3 extends over 16 amino acids. This CDR3 reads CASSPLAGGLWNEQFF. The CDR3 region has the DNA TGTGCCAGCTCACCACTAGCGGGAGGGCTCTGGAATGAGCAGTTCTTC.

This sequence joins TRBV9 and TRBJ2-5; D uncertain. V was cut by 3 bases and J by 1 base, with 10 bases left in between. The CDR3 loop spans 14 amino acids. Germline V CDR1 and CDR2: SGDLS, YYNGEE. The CDR3 DNA reads TGTGCCAGCAGCGCCACGAGCATCCAAGAGACCCAGTACTTC. This codes for CASSATSIQETQYF.

This clonotype was recorded only once. The chain has TRBV6-5 and TRBJ2-1; 7 nucleotides agree with TRBD2. With 2 bases clipped from V and 10 bases from J, the junction kept 5 bases outside the gene matches. The CDR3 is 13 amino acids. CDR1 is MNHEY and CDR2 is SVGAGI in the germline V gene. In DNA form, the CDR3 reads TGTGCCAGCAGTTACGGCGCAGCGGGGGAGCAGTTCTTC. It is translated as CASSYGAAGEQFF.

The V and J genes are TRBV7-2 and TRBJ1-1; weak D call: TRBD1 (6 bases). Trimming stripped 6 bases from V and 1 base from J, with 12 bases between. Germline CDR1 reads SGHTA; CDR2 reads FQGNSA. The CDR3 totals 14 residues. This CDR3 is CASRIPGQNTEAFF. CDR3 bases: TGTGCCAGCAGGATACCGGGACAGAACACTGAAGCTTTCTTT.

This clonotype has a single count. This chain links TRBV18 with TRBJ2-1, with TRBD2 identical over 10 bases. V lost 3 bases to trimming and J lost 7 bases; unmatched junction nucleotides: 6. The CDR3 length is 15 residues. Looked up from germline, CDR1 is KGHSH and CDR2 is LQKENI. The CDR3 DNA is TGTGCCAGCTCACCCGTGGGACTAGCGCCGAATGAGCAGTTCTTC. Protein sequence: CASSPVGLAPNEQFF.

The chain joins TRBV27 to TRBJ2-2; D remains unclear. Trimming removed 5 bases at V and 7 bases at J, with 5 bases between. The CDR3 totals 11 residues. Germline CDR1 and CDR2: MNHEY and SMNVEV (reference sequence). The CDR3 DNA reads TGTGCCAGCAGTATTTTCGGGGAGCTGTTTTTT. Its translation: CASSIFGELFF.

This chain links TRBV23-1 with TRBJ2-7, with D possibly being TRBD2 (6 bases). TRBV23-1 is treated as an ORF (open reading frame) with a function not yet certain. The CDR3 length is 15 residues. V was cut by 0 bases and J by 2 bases, with 11 bases left in between. The DNA of the CDR3 is TGCGCCAGCAGTCAATCAAGGACTAAAACCTACGAGCAGTACTTC. Its translation is CASSQSRTKTYEQYF.

This chain's CDR3 is CSARDWQPKGEKLFF. In DNA form, the CDR3 reads TGCAGTGCTAGAGACTGGCAGCCTAAAGGTGAAAAACTGTTTTTT. The chain links TRBV20-1 to TRBJ1-4; D unresolved. Trimming removed 0 bases at V and 7 bases at J, with 15 bases between. The CDR3 length is 15 residues. Germline V lookup: CDR1 DFQATT, CDR2 SNEGSKA (reference sequence).

This clonotype was recorded once. J is TRBJ2-7 and V is TRBV9, with TRBD1 matching 7 bases. The CDR3 covers 15 residues. CDR1 and CDR2 (germline): SGDLS, YYNGEE. Trimming took 0 bases from V and 7 from J; bases not matched to a gene: 10. The CDR3 sequence is CASSVGRTGLGEQYF. CDR3 coding DNA: TGTGCCAGCAGCGTAGGCCGGACAGGTCTGGGAGAGCAGTACTTC.

This clonotype has only a few counts. This chain links TRBV11-2 with TRBJ2-1; 12 bases align to TRBD2. CDR1 SGHAT and CDR2 FQNNGV come from the germline V gene. The CDR3 totals 17 residues. With 5 bases clipped from V and 6 bases from J, the junction kept 11 bases outside the gene matches. This CDR3 is CASSLFGLAGMGNEQFF. The CDR3 region has the DNA TGTGCCAGCAGCCTCTTCGGACTAGCGGGAATGGGCAATGAGCAGTTCTTC.

CDR3 DNA: TGCAGTGCTATTACTAGCGGGAGAAGTAGCACAGATACGCAGTATTTT. Amino acids: CSAITSGRSSTDTQYF. V gene TRBV20-1 combines with J gene TRBJ2-3, with TRBD2 matching over 11 bases. V dropped 4 bases and J dropped 0; count of bases not matched to a gene: 6. This CDR3 region has 16 residues. Germline loops: CDR1 DFQATT, CDR2 SNEGSKA (reference sequence).

The V and J genes are TRBV20-1 and TRBJ2-3; no definite D call. V was trimmed by 8 bases and J by 4 bases, leaving 19 bases between them. This CDR3 has 14 amino acids. The V gene's germline CDR1 is DFQATT and CDR2 SNEGSKA (reference sequence). The CDR3 DNA reads as TGCAGTCTTTTGGGCGGCAACCAGGCAGATACGCAGTATTTT. Its translation: CSLLGGNQADTQYF.

The chain combines TRBV30 with TRBJ2-6, with D unresolved. The V gene lost 3 bases and the J gene lost 4 bases, with 4 bases spanning the gap. Germline lookup yields CDR1 GTSNPN and CDR2 SVGIG (reference sequence). This CDR3 contains 12 residues. The CDR3: CAWRVGANVLTF. The CDR3 region has the DNA TGTGCCTGGAGGGTCGGGGCCAACGTCCTGACTTTC.

The chain uses TRBV25-1 and TRBJ2-3, with 8 bases that match TRBD2. The CDR3 totals 15 residues. V lost 1 base, J lost 2 bases, and 2 bases stayed unmatched. CDR1 and CDR2 (germline): MGHDK, SYGVNS. Written as DNA, the CDR3 is TGTGCCAGCAGTGAATCAGCGGGAGTCACAGATACGCAGTATTTT. Amino acid sequence: CASSESAGVTDTQYF.

This chain uses TRBV9 with TRBJ2-1; D remains ambiguous. Germline assignment: CDR1 SGDLS and CDR2 YYNGEE. The CDR3 length is 13 residues. V was cut by 0 bases and J by 9 bases, with 10 bases left in between. CDR3 nucleotides: TGTGCCAGCAGCGTAGATGTTCCAAGTGAGCAGTTCTTC. This encodes CASSVDVPSEQFF.

This chain connects TRBV19 to TRBJ2-4; no clear D. The V gene lost 7 bases and the J gene lost 0 bases, with 7 bases spanning the gap. The CDR3 runs 13 residues. CDR1 and CDR2 (germline): LNHDA, SQIVND (reference sequence). CDR3 loop: CASNSIAKNIQYF. CDR3 bases: TGTGCCAGTAACAGTATAGCCAAAAACATTCAGTACTTC.

The rearrangement joins TRBV27 to TRBJ1-2, with TRBD1 identical over 8 bases. The CDR3 totals 14 residues. After removal of 4 bases from V and 3 bases from J, the junction contained 4 bases not matched to a gene. The germline V gene encodes CDR1 MNHEY and CDR2 SMNVEV (reference sequence). The CDR3 reads CASSWTGRDYGYTF. The CDR3 DNA reads as TGTGCCAGCAGTTGGACAGGGAGGGACTATGGCTACACCTTC.

The chain joins TRBV24-1 to TRBJ1-5; no firm D call. Trimming removed 5 bases at V and 4 bases at J, with 8 bases between. This CDR3 region has 13 residues. The germline V gene encodes CDR1 KGHDR and CDR2 SFDVKD. CDR3 in amino acids: CATSVGGNQPQHF. The CDR3, as DNA: TGTGCCACCAGTGTCGGAGGAAATCAGCCCCAGCATTTT.

V is TRBV4-3 and J is TRBJ2-1; D is undetermined. Germline V gene lookup returns CDR1 LGHNA and CDR2 YSLEER. Trimming stripped 1 base from V and 8 bases from J, with 12 bases between. The length of the CDR3 is 14 residues. This chain's CDR3 is CASSQVTAMDEQFF. The DNA of the CDR3 is TGCGCCAGCAGCCAAGTGACGGCGATGGATGAGCAGTTCTTC.

This clonotype was seen once. The V and J genes are TRBV7-2 and TRBJ1-2; D perhaps matches TRBD1 (6 bases). The CDR3 is made up of 14 amino acids. Germline CDR1 is SGHTA and CDR2 is FQGNSA. The V end lost 4 bases, the J end lost 4 bases, and 13 bases lay between the germline ends. The chain's CDR3 is CASSSYRGAYGYTF. As DNA, the CDR3 is TGTGCCAGCAGCTCGTATCGGGGGGCCTATGGCTACACCTTC.

The CDR3 DNA is TGTGCCACCAGCCCTCGGGGACAGGGATCCACCGGGGAGCTGTTTTTT. Its protein is CATSPRGQGSTGELFF. The chain links TRBV15 to TRBJ2-2; 9 nucleotides line up with TRBD1. The CDR3 extends over 16 amino acids. With 5 bases clipped from V and 4 bases from J, the junction kept 8 bases outside the gene matches. Germline assignment: CDR1 LNHNV and CDR2 YYDKDF (reference sequence).